Below are 23 T cell receptor beta chains sequenced from a single sample in a study of breast tumors, draining lymph nodes, adjacent tissues. TCRdb analysed the multiplex PCR reads with MiXCR anew, one entry per CDR3 protein. The sample includes some 97,000 distinct CDR3 sequences, around 20% seen only once; the top ten take roughly 1.2%. Samples came from axillary lymph nodes draining the breast cancer. Sequencing was done on a sample of axillary lymph node tissue. All receptors come from a female donor with breast cancer. Some clones in this sample may be carry-over from other donors' samples.

Concerning this clonotype: Mismatch with germline at one junction end may stem from a read error. The rearrangement joins TRBV13 to TRBJ2-7, with 14 nucleotides matching TRBD2. Per the germline V gene, CDR1 is PRHDT and CDR2 is FYEKMQ (reference sequence). The CDR3 runs 16 residues. As DNA, the CDR3 is TGCGCCAGCAGCTCCAGACTAGCGGGAGGGTCCGACGAGCAGTACTTC. The encoded protein is CASSSRLAGGSDEQYF.

The chain employs TRBV6-1 and TRBJ1-1; the D gene is possibly TRBD1 (5 bases). Trimming took off 9 bases at V and 2 bases at J, with 19 bases between the two ends. This CDR3 comprises 15 residues. In germline, CDR1 is MNHNS, CDR2 SASEGT. CDR3 protein: CASSQNEGPNTEAFF. The CDR3 nucleotides read TGTGCCAGTTCCCAAAACGAGGGGCCCAACACTGAAGCTTTCTTT.

There are many counts of this clonotype. This chain uses TRBV24-1 with TRBJ2-2; D is ambiguous. V lost 2 bases and J 2 bases, leaving 11 bases between the germline ends. Germline-derived CDR1 and CDR2 are KGHDR and SFDVKD. The CDR3 totals 16 residues. Written as DNA, the CDR3 is TGTGCCACCAGTGATTACGCAATGATAAACACCGGGGAGCTGTTTTTT. Encoded protein: CATSDYAMINTGELFF.

Notes on this clonotype: This may be a read error, as it is one base from a much larger clone. The genes are TRBV12-3 or TRBV12-4 and TRBJ1-5, with 8 nucleotides matching TRBD1. CDR3 length: 16 amino acids. The CDR3 reads CAGSSDGWTGIKPQHF. CDR3 DNA: TGTGCCGGCAGTTCCGACGGGTGGACAGGGATAAAGCCCCAGCATTTT.

This clonotype appeared many times. The V call is TRBV9, the J call TRBJ2-2, with 12 bases matching TRBD2. Trimming cost V 0 bases and J 4 bases; bases outside gene matches: 1. Germline V gene sequence: CDR1 SGDLS, CDR2 YYNGEE. The CDR3 totals 16 residues. This CDR3 is CASSVASGRGTGELFF. CDR3 nucleotides: TGTGCCAGCAGCGTAGCTAGCGGGAGGGGCACCGGGGAGCTGTTTTTT. The full variable domain, with the rest looked up from reference TRBV9 and TRBJ2-2, is DSGVTQTPKHLITATGQRVTLRCSPRSGDLSVYWYQQSLDQGLQFLIQYYNGEERAKGNILERFSAQQFPDLHSELNLSSLELGDSALYFCASSVASGRGTGELFFGEGSRLTVL.

This clonotype was detected only once. This may be a read error, as it is one base from a much larger clone. The J gene is TRBJ2-5, the V gene TRBV9; TRBD2 might be the D (6 bases). The CDR3 is 14 amino acids. CDR1 is SGDLS and CDR2 is YYNGEE in the germline V gene. CDR3 protein: CASGVGRGGETQYF. The CDR3 nucleotides are TGTGCCAGCGGCGTAGGGCGGGGCGGGGAGACCCAGTACTTC.

This clonotype has only a few counts. The chain couples TRBV28 to TRBJ2-7; 9 nucleotides line up with TRBD1. Germline CDR1 reads MDHEN; CDR2 reads SYDVKM. CDR3 length: 15 amino acids. The V and J ends lost 6 bases and 2 bases, in that order; junction bases with no gene match: 8. CDR3 in amino acids: CASRQGQGGTYEQYF. The CDR3 nucleotides read TGTGCCAGCAGACAGGGACAGGGCGGAACCTACGAGCAGTACTTC.

This clonotype has ten or more counts. This rearrangement joins TRBV5-1 to TRBJ2-3; D is ambiguous. Looked up from germline, CDR1 is SGHRS and CDR2 is YFSETQ. Trimming removed 7 bases at V and 5 bases at J, with 17 bases between. CDR3 length: 14 amino acids. DNA for the CDR3: TGCGCCAGCCTCGACCTAGGGAACAGAGATACGCAGTATTTT. Protein: CASLDLGNRDTQYF. The full variable domain, rest sourced from reference TRBV5-1 and TRBJ2-3, is KAGVTQTPRYLIKTRGQQVTLSCSPISGHRSVSWYQQTPGQGLQFLFEYFSETQRNKGNFPGRFSGRQFSNSRSEMNVSTLELGDSALYLCASLDLGNRDTQYFGPGTRLTVL.

This clonotype appeared many times. V usage is TRBV5-1 and J usage is TRBJ2-1, with a possible D match to TRBD1 (5 bases). Per germline, CDR1 SGHRS and CDR2 YFSETQ. Trimming removed 4 bases at V and 5 bases at J, with 16 bases between. The CDR3 contains 15 residues. The CDR3 here is CASSEQARADNEQFF. As DNA, the CDR3 is TGCGCCAGCAGCGAACAGGCCCGGGCAGACAATGAGCAGTTCTTC.

This clonotype was recorded many times. V usage is TRBV25-1 and J usage is TRBJ1-2, with D hard to call. The V and J ends lost 1 base and 11 bases respectively, with 14 bases between them. The CDR3 sequence is 13 residues long. CDR1 MGHDK and CDR2 SYGVNS come from the germline V gene. Here the CDR3 DNA reads TGTGCCAGCAGTGAATCGGGCAGTTCGGGGTACACCTTC. Translation gives CASSESGSSGYTF.

This clonotype was seen repeatedly, ten times or more. The chain employs TRBV11-2 and TRBJ2-1, with TRBD2 matching over 11 bases. Germline V gives CDR1 SGHAT, CDR2 FQNNGV. V was clipped by 5 bases and J by 7 bases; unmatched bases: 10. The CDR3 spans 16 residues. The DNA of the CDR3 is TGTGCCAGCAGCCCCGTAGCGGGAGGGCCGGGGAATGAGCAGTTCTTC. It is translated as CASSPVAGGPGNEQFF.

This clonotype showed up many times. The chain recombines TRBV29-1 with TRBJ1-2; D possibly corresponds to TRBD1 (6 bases). The germline V gene has CDR1 SQVTM and CDR2 ANQGSEA. With 4 bases removed from V and 8 bases from J, the gap between germline ends came to 20 bases. The CDR3 spans 14 residues. The CDR3 region has the DNA TGCAGCGTTGTATTTCTCGGAGGGGGACAAGGCTACACCTTC. Translating gives CSVVFLGGGQGYTF.

This clonotype was counted many times. V usage is TRBV7-3 and J usage is TRBJ2-3, with D perhaps TRBD2 (5 bases). Germline CDR1 is SGHTA and CDR2 is FQGTGA. This CDR3 is 14 amino acids long. V dropped 1 base and J dropped 2 bases, with 7 bases sitting between them. The CDR3 spells CASSLMTNTDTQYF. CDR3 in DNA: TGTGCCAGCAGCTTAATGACTAACACAGATACGCAGTATTTT.

This clonotype was picked up a small number of times. The chain recombines TRBV5-6 with TRBJ2-4; a weak D match, TRBD1 (6 bases). The V gene lost 4 bases and the J gene lost 0 bases, with 14 bases spanning the gap. There are 16 residues in the CDR3. CDR1 is SGHDT, CDR2 YYEEEE, per germline. CDR3 nucleotides: TGTGCCAGCAGCCCCCCAGGGGCGGTAGCCAAAAACATTCAGTACTTC. Its protein is CASSPPGAVAKNIQYF.

In the case of this clonotype: An end of the junction differs from the germline gene, which may be a read error. The V and J genes are TRBV12-3 or TRBV12-4 and TRBJ2-7; 7 nucleotides agree with TRBD1. The CDR3 consists of 13 residues. The CDR3 DNA sequence: TGTGCCAACAGTCCCGGGACAGACTACGAGCAGTACTTC. Protein product: CANSPGTDYEQYF.

As for this clonotype: At one boundary the junction diverges from the germline segment, which might be a read error. This chain uses TRBV6-1 with TRBJ1-2, with D perhaps matching TRBD1 (6 bases). CDR3 length equals 16 residues. The germline V gene encodes CDR1 MNHNS and CDR2 SASEGT. The CDR3 protein is CAGSVLGTKIGYGYTF. In nucleotides, the CDR3 is TGTGCCGGCAGTGTTCTCGGGACAAAGATTGGCTATGGCTACACCTTC.

This clonotype has at least ten counts. V is TRBV9 and J is TRBJ2-1; D not certain. V lost 4 bases and J lost 0, with 2 bases in between. CDR1 and CDR2 from the germline V gene are SGDLS and YYNGEE. The CDR3 runs to 12 residues. CDR3 nucleotides: TGTGCCAGCAGCAACTCCTACAATGAGCAGTTCTTC. Its translation: CASSNSYNEQFF.

The table lists this clonotype with many counts. V is TRBV28 and J is TRBJ2-5; D uncertain. V was shortened by 2 bases and J by 5 bases, with 9 bases between the two germline ends. Germline CDR1 MDHEN, CDR2 SYDVKM. The CDR3 totals 13 residues. CDR3 in amino acids: CASSLAVGETQYF. DNA of the CDR3: TGTGCCAGCAGTTTAGCGGTAGGGGAGACCCAGTACTTC.

The chain joins TRBV27 to TRBJ2-7, with 11 bases identical to TRBD1. V dropped 6 bases and J dropped 2; count of bases not matched to a gene: 18. Germline V gene sequence: CDR1 MNHEY, CDR2 SMNVEV (reference sequence). This CDR3 is 19 amino acids long. The chain's CDR3 is CASSYGTGGDPRETYEQYF. Written as DNA, the CDR3 is TGTGCCAGCAGCTACGGGACAGGGGGTGACCCAAGAGAGACCTACGAGCAGTACTTC.

The chain links TRBV27 to TRBJ2-3, with D hard to call. CDR1 is MNHEY and CDR2 is SMNVEV in the germline V gene (reference sequence). This CDR3 is 15 amino acids long. V gave up 0 bases and J gave up 0 bases, with 7 bases separating them. The CDR3 protein is CASSLSRSSTDTQYF. The CDR3 DNA follows: TGTGCCAGCAGTTTATCCAGGTCTAGCACAGATACGCAGTATTTT.

This clonotype has a count of ten or more. V is TRBV29-1 and J is TRBJ1-2, with D perhaps matching TRBD1 (6 bases). Germline V CDR1 and CDR2: SQVTM, ANQGSEA. This CDR3 comprises 13 residues. The ends were cut back, 7 bases at V and 8 bases at J, with 20 bases in the middle. CDR3 nucleotides: TGCAGCGCCAAAGATTACAGGGCTGAAGGCTACACCTTC. This encodes CSAKDYRAEGYTF.

The chain has TRBV27 and TRBJ2-3; unclear D gene. Germline loops: CDR1 MNHEY, CDR2 SMNVEV (reference sequence). Trimming left V 3 bases short and J 5 bases short, with 9 bases between. The CDR3 spans 13 residues. CDR3 region: CASSFQLVDTQYF. The CDR3, as DNA: TGTGCCAGCAGTTTCCAGCTAGTAGATACGCAGTATTTT.

This clonotype was seen many times. The chain recombines TRBV6-2 or TRBV6-3 with TRBJ2-7; D may be TRBD1 (6 bases). V lost 6 bases and J lost 3, with 15 bases in between. The CDR3 totals 14 residues. CDR1 and CDR2 from the germline V gene are MNHEY and SVGEGT. CDR3 region: CASRRSGTSYEQYF. The CDR3 DNA reads as TGTGCCAGCAGAAGATCCGGGACAAGCTACGAGCAGTACTTC.